This T cell receptor (beta chain) was retrieved from a study of T cells in Graves' hyperthyroidism and ophthalmopathy. Broader study findings: The majority of expanded thyroid clonotypes above 0.001 also appeared in blood.

Not enrolled were patients with uncontrolled infection, other autoimmune disease, pregnancy or lactation. To note about this clonotype: The target antigen is unknown.

Amplified regions were TCR beta CDR3 sequences from RNA transcripts. First-round RT-PCR targeting the TCR CDR3 was performed with the HTBI primer set. TCRdb re-called the multiplex PCR reads through MiXCR, storing one row per CDR3 protein. The sample yields 200,000 to 250,000 distinct CDR3 sequences, 17% seen once. The CDR3 has 14 residues. In germline, CDR1 is SGDLS, CDR2 YYNGEE. The V and J ends lost 3 bases and 5 bases respectively, with 14 bases between them. This sequence joins TRBV9 and TRBJ1-2; the D gene is possibly TRBD1 (6 bases). Sequenced material: blood. This receptor was taken from a man aged 50-59 years with Graves' hyperthyroidism. For the CDR3, the DNA is TGTGCCAGCAGCGGACAGGTTATTACGTATGGCTACACCTTC. It yields the protein CASSGQVITYGYTF.